These 6 T cell receptor beta chains were sequenced from one sample in a study of cytomegalovirus exposure and HLA in healthy donors. PCR amplification relied on 60 Vbeta primers (plus 13 Jbeta primers). Clones were sequenced by immunoSEQ multiplex PCR, and TCRdb holds only the in-frame ones, with some missing. The sample yields under 200,000 clones, about four fifths seen once. Sequencing input: PBMCs. All receptors come from a woman in her fifties or sixties in good health and CMV-seropositive.

The count of this clone is one. The V call is TRBV7-3, the J call TRBJ1-1; 7 nucleotides agree with TRBD1. The germline V gene encodes CDR1 SGHTA and CDR2 FQGTGA. The J segment lost 4 bases and the V segment lost 2 bases, leaving 16 bases of the junction unmatched. CDR3 length: 18 residues. The CDR3 spells CASSLFGDSRLAGTEAFF. The DNA of the CDR3 is TGTGCCAGCAGCTTATTCGGGGACAGTCGTCTGGCGGGCACTGAAGCTTTCTTT.

This sequence joins TRBV6-6 and TRBJ2-7; 8 nucleotides agree with TRBD2. Unmatched junction bases numbered 14, after V lost 5 bases and J lost 5 bases. The germline gives CDR1 MNHNY, CDR2 SVGAGI (reference sequence). The length of the CDR3 is 16 residues. As DNA, the CDR3 is TGTGCCAGCAGTCCCTTAGGGGCGGGAGGTCCCCACGAGCAGTACTTC. Amino acids: CASSPLGAGGPHEQYF.

This clone was observed once. The chain joins TRBV5-1 to TRBJ2-1, with a tentative D call TRBD2 (6 bases). Trimming pared 0 bases from V and 7 bases from J, leaving 8 bases between. CDR3 length: 13 residues. The V gene's germline CDR1 is SGHRS and CDR2 YFSETQ. The CDR3 loop is CASSLGEENEQFF. The CDR3 nucleotides are TGCGCCAGCAGCTTGGGGGAGGAGAATGAGCAGTTCTTC.

To note about this clone: Germline and junction disagree at one end, which may indicate a read error. The chain uses TRBV6-1 and TRBJ2-1; possible D gene TRBD2, 6 bases. Germline V gene lookup returns CDR1 MNHNS and CDR2 SASEGT. This CDR3 is 15 amino acids long. The CDR3 DNA reads TGTTCCAGCAAACGGGACTCGGGCTCCTACAATGAGCAGTTCTTC. It translates to CSSKRDSGSYNEQFF.

This clone was found once. At one of its ends the junction is not consistent with the germline gene, which may arise from a read error. This chain joins TRBV7-9 and TRBJ1-2; D gene ambiguous. The CDR3 totals 14 residues. Germline loops: CDR1 SEHNR, CDR2 FQNEAQ (reference sequence). CDR3 sequence reads: CSSSLDVSNYGYTF. The CDR3 region has the DNA TGTTCCAGCAGCTTAGATGTATCTAACTATGGCTACACCTTC.

The rearrangement joins TRBV15 to TRBJ1-5; no firm D call. The germline CDR1 and CDR2 sequences are LNHNV and YYDKDF (reference sequence). The CDR3 length is 13 residues. Trimming left V 4 bases short and J 5 bases short, with 9 bases between. CDR3 loop: CATSTREDQPQHF. CDR3 sequence (DNA): TGTGCCACCAGCACGAGGGAAGATCAGCCCCAGCATTTT.